Shown below are 17 T cell receptor beta chains from a single sample sequenced in a study of blood T cell repertoires in COVID-19 (dated by TCRdb to about 2020). Library construction relied on the immunoSEQ multiplex PCR assay. This is the immuneACCESS table as TCRdb keeps it, with only in-frame sequences that have V and J called. A part of the clones is gone; compared with another copy, unresolved V genes explain less than half, and the rest is unexplained. Across this sample there are 160,000 or so clones, with roughly 85% seen only once. Jointly, the top ten make up about 5.6% of the sample. The sequenced sample was peripheral blood. The receptors stem from a woman aged 45-65 years with COVID-19, enrolled during active disease.

This clone was counted a few times. The chain is built from TRBV5-4 and TRBJ2-3; D is unresolved. The CDR3 runs to 16 residues. Per the germline V gene, CDR1 is SGHNT and CDR2 is YYREEE (reference sequence). V lost 3 bases to trimming and J lost 5 bases, with 19 bases between them. The DNA for the CDR3 is TGTGCCAGCAGCTCCGCCGCTAGTTTTCGCCAAGATACGCAGTATTTT. Protein: CASSSAASFRQDTQYF.

V and J are TRBV5-4 and TRBJ1-5; D not resolved. The CDR3 is 16 amino acids. Germline CDR1 SGHNT, CDR2 YYREEE (reference sequence). Trimming took 4 bases from V and 0 from J, leaving 14 bases between them. The CDR3 DNA is TGTGCCAGCAGCCCCCTCCCGGGATATAGCAATCAGCCCCAGCATTTT. Encoded protein: CASSPLPGYSNQPQHF. Full variable domain (missing parts from reference TRBV5-4 and TRBJ1-5): ETGVTQSPTHLIKTRGQQVTLRCSSQSGHNTVSWYQQALGQGPQFIFQYYREEENGRGNFPPRFSGLQFPNYSSELNVNALELDDSALYLCASSPLPGYSNQPQHFGDGTRLSIL.

V and J are TRBV5-1 and TRBJ2-1; D gene uncertain. The CDR3 contains 15 residues. The ends were cut back, 3 bases at V and 0 bases at J, with 10 bases in the middle. Germline loops: CDR1 SGHRS, CDR2 YFSETQ. The CDR3 reads CASSSTTSSYNEQFF. The CDR3 nucleotides are TGCGCCAGCAGCTCAACTACGAGCTCCTACAATGAGCAGTTCTTC.

V usage is TRBV9 and J usage is TRBJ2-3; possibly TRBD2 for D (5 bases). The ends were cut back, 0 bases at V and 1 base at J, with 9 bases in the middle. CDR1 is SGDLS and CDR2 is YYNGEE in the germline V gene. The CDR3 is 15 residues long. DNA for the CDR3: TGTGCCAGCAGCGTAGCAGCGGTGGGCACAGATACGCAGTATTTT. The encoded protein is CASSVAAVGTDTQYF.

For this clone: Other DNA sequences from this sample encode an identical CDR3 as well. This chain joins TRBV28 and TRBJ2-7, with D maybe TRBD1 (5 bases). CDR3 size: 12 residues. The germline V and J ends were trimmed by 4 bases and 3 bases, with 7 bases remaining between them. Germline V lookup: CDR1 MDHEN, CDR2 SYDVKM. CDR3 coding DNA: TGTGCCAGCAGTTCCACAGGCTACGAGCAGTACTTC. It specifies CASSSTGYEQYF. Full variable domain (missing parts from reference TRBV28 and TRBJ2-7): DVKVTQSSRYLVKRTGEKVFLECVQDMDHENMFWYRQDPGLGLRLIYFSYDVKMKEKGDIPEGYSVSREKKERFSLILESASTNQTSMYLCASSSTGYEQYFGPGTRLTVT.

The CDR3 protein is CASAGGAGYTF. In DNA form, the CDR3 reads TGTGCCTCGGCAGGGGGAGCTGGCTACACCTTC. The V gene is TRBV9, the J gene TRBJ1-2; 7 bases map to TRBD1. This CDR3 has 11 residues. Germline V lookup: CDR1 SGDLS, CDR2 YYNGEE. V gave up 10 bases and J gave up 7 bases; unmatched junction bases: 7.

V usage is TRBV9 and J usage is TRBJ1-1; the D is unclear. The CDR3 runs 14 residues. CDR1 is SGDLS and CDR2 is YYNGEE in the germline V gene. The V and J ends lost 0 bases and 6 bases respectively, with 12 bases between them. The CDR3 DNA sequence: TGTGCCAGCAGCGTAGGGACGGGGATCTCTGAAGCTTTCTTT. It translates to CASSVGTGISEAFF. Full variable domain (rest looked up from reference TRBV9 and TRBJ1-1): DSGVTQTPKHLITATGQRVTLRCSPRSGDLSVYWYQQSLDQGLQFLIQYYNGEERAKGNILERFSAQQFPDLHSELNLSSLELGDSALYFCASSVGTGISEAFFGQGTRLTVV.

The table lists this clone with a count of one. Within the sample, other DNA sequences also encode this same CDR3. This chain joins TRBV15 and TRBJ1-5, with 7 bases aligning to TRBD1. The V gene's germline CDR1 is LNHNV and CDR2 YYDKDF (reference sequence). This CDR3 is built from 14 residues. The V and J ends lost 6 bases and 2 bases, in that order; junction bases with no gene match: 4. This CDR3 reads CATSRDRGNQPQHF. CDR3 DNA sequence: TGTGCCACCAGTAGGGACAGAGGCAATCAGCCCCAGCATTTT.

CDR3 nucleotides: TGTGCCAGCAGCCAATGGGCTAGCGGGGGGGCTGGGGCCAAAAACATTCAGTACTTC. This encodes CASSQWASGGAGAKNIQYF. The rearrangement uses TRBV3-1 (or the pseudogene TRBV3-2) and TRBJ2-4; 12 positions match TRBD2. There are 19 residues in the CDR3. V was clipped by 2 bases and J by 1 base; unmatched bases: 9. Per germline, CDR1 LGHDT and CDR2 YNNKEL (reference sequence).

V gene TRBV5-5 combines with J gene TRBJ1-5; D unresolved. Germline CDR1 and CDR2: SGHKS and YYEKEE (reference sequence). This CDR3 spans 12 amino acids. The V gene lost 3 bases and the J gene lost 5 bases, with 6 bases spanning the gap. DNA of the CDR3: TGTGCCAGCAGCTCCGGAGATCAGCCCCAGCATTTT. It is translated as CASSSGDQPQHF.

This clone showed up just once. The chain recombines TRBV21-1 with TRBJ1-2; TRBD1, the table's D call, was not compared with the DNA. TRBV21-1 constitutes a pseudogene. CDR3 length: 13 residues. CDR3 DNA: TGTGCCAGCAGGGGACAGGGGAGGGATGGCTACACCTTC. Its protein product is CASRGQGRDGYTF.

This clone was seen just once. V is TRBV30 and J is TRBJ2-3; 11 positions agree with TRBD2. This CDR3 is built from 16 residues. The junction had 10 bases not matched to a gene; V was cut back by 4 bases and J by 4 bases. Germline V gene sequence: CDR1 GTSNPN, CDR2 SVGIG (reference sequence). CDR3 coding DNA: TGTGCCTGGAACTCCGCTAGCGGGGGGATTGCAGATACGCAGTATTTT. The encoded protein is CAWNSASGGIADTQYF.

This clone was observed a single time. The rearrangement uses TRBV9 and TRBJ2-7, with D possibly TRBD2 on 7 matching bases. The V and J ends lost 0 bases and 3 bases respectively, with 13 bases between them. The CDR3 has 15 amino acids. Germline V gene sequence: CDR1 SGDLS, CDR2 YYNGEE. The CDR3 reads CASSVGGGGDYEQYF. The CDR3 DNA reads as TGTGCCAGCAGCGTAGGAGGCGGGGGCGACTACGAGCAGTACTTC.

The chain carries TRBV9 and TRBJ2-1, with 13 nucleotides matching TRBD2. The junction had 5 bases not matched to a gene; V was cut back by 0 bases and J by 5 bases. The germline V gene encodes CDR1 SGDLS and CDR2 YYNGEE. The CDR3 sequence is 17 residues long. CDR3 in amino acids: CASSVAWGLAGNNEQFF. DNA for the CDR3: TGTGCCAGCAGCGTAGCCTGGGGACTAGCGGGGAACAATGAGCAGTTCTTC.

Only one count was recorded for this clone. This chain links TRBV11-2 with TRBJ2-1; TRBD2 is a possible D gene (6 bases). The CDR3 contains 14 residues. Germline V gene lookup returns CDR1 SGHAT and CDR2 FQNNGV. V was pared by 2 bases and J by 6 bases, with 11 bases between. CDR3 amino acids: CASSLIVTSNEQFF. The DNA of the CDR3 is TGTGCCAGCAGCTTAATCGTGACTAGCAATGAGCAGTTCTTC. Supplemented by reference TRBV11-2 and TRBJ2-1, the full variable domain reads EAGVAQSPRYKIIEKRQSVAFWCNPISGHATLYWYQQILGQGPKLLIQFQNNGVVDDSQLPKDRFSAERLKGVDSTLKIQPAKLEDSAVYLCASSLIVTSNEQFFGPGTRLTVL.

The chain recombines TRBV19 with TRBJ2-3; 11 bases align to TRBD2. CDR1 is LNHDA, CDR2 SQIVND, per germline (reference sequence). This CDR3 comprises 16 residues. The trim removed 5 bases at V and 2 bases at J, leaving 6 bases unmatched. The CDR3 here is CASSRRLAGNTDTQYF. The CDR3 DNA sequence: TGTGCCAGTAGTCGCCGACTAGCGGGGAACACAGATACGCAGTATTTT.

This clone was picked up one time. V and J are TRBV11-2 and TRBJ2-7; D may be TRBD1 (5 bases). Trimming removed 1 base from V and 0 bases from J, with 13 bases in between. Germline V CDR1 and CDR2: SGHAT, FQNNGV. CDR3 length: 16 amino acids. DNA for the CDR3: TGTGCCAGCAGCTTAGGGGGCCCGTTTACCTCCTACGAGCAGTACTTC. Its translation: CASSLGGPFTSYEQYF.